The 17 T cell receptor beta chains presented below share a single source sample, sequenced in a study of Ad26.COV2.S vaccination and SARS-CoV-2 variants. Documented treatment: some 20 received Ad26.COV2.S at low or high dose, single or two shots; roughly five received placebo; per-sample allocation not given. Sampling was performed 63 days after the first vaccine or placebo injection. Here immunoSEQ multiplex PCR was the method, and the copy in TCRdb shows in-frame clones only, minus some. The sample holds about 410,000 clones, 92% seen once. The source material was peripheral blood, sampled in a trial of Ad26.COV2.S vaccine versus placebo. The receptors stem from a person between 18 and 65 years old who received the Ad26.COV2.S COVID-19 vaccine or a placebo.

In this sample, this clone turned up a few times. The chain is built from TRBV2 and TRBJ1-2; no clear D gene. The CDR3 sequence is 13 residues long. Germline V lookup: CDR1 SNHLY, CDR2 FYNNEI. V gave up 5 bases and J gave up 2 bases, with 9 bases separating them. This chain's CDR3 is CASSQQPNYGYTF. The CDR3 region has the DNA TGTGCCAGCAGTCAACAGCCCAACTATGGCTACACCTTC.

The chain couples TRBV21-1 to TRBJ2-3. TRBV21-1 is tagged as a pseudogene. This CDR3 has 17 residues. This CDR3 reads CASRRRVGRSSTDTQYF. DNA of the CDR3: TGTGCCAGCAGACGAAGAGTAGGGCGATCCAGCACAGATACGCAGTATTTT.

The rearrangement links TRBV3-1 (or the pseudogene TRBV3-2) to TRBJ1-5, with D possibly matching TRBD1 (6 bases). This CDR3 contains 13 residues. CDR1 and CDR2 from the germline V gene are LGHDT and YNNKEL (reference sequence). Trimming took off 9 bases at V and 7 bases at J, with 16 bases between the two ends. CDR3 nucleotide sequence: TGTGCCAGAGTGTCGGGGGGCGACCAGCCCCAGCATTTT. This encodes CARVSGGDQPQHF.

This chain links TRBV7-2 with TRBJ1-1; D is undetermined. Germline V lookup: CDR1 SGHTA, CDR2 FQGNSA. This CDR3 has 15 amino acids. V was trimmed by 5 bases and J by 4 bases, leaving 17 bases between them. The CDR3 protein is CASSQSGKGITEAFF. The CDR3, as DNA: TGTGCCAGCAGCCAGTCGGGGAAGGGAATCACTGAAGCTTTCTTT. Using reference TRBV7-2 and TRBJ1-1 for the parts outside the CDR3, the full variable domain is GAGVSQSPSNKVTEKGKDVELRCDPISGHTALYWYRQSLGQGLEFLIYFQGNSAPDKSGLPSDRFSAERTGGSVSTLTIQRTQQEDSAVYLCASSQSGKGITEAFFGQGTRLTVV.

The rearrangement uses TRBV7-2 and TRBJ1-5; no definite D call. V lost 0 bases, J lost 2 bases, and 14 bases lay in between. Germline CDR1 and CDR2: SGHTA and FQGNSA. CDR3 size: 17 residues. This CDR3 is CASSLAFTTIGNQPQHF. Written as DNA, the CDR3 is TGTGCCAGCAGCTTAGCCTTTACTACAATTGGCAATCAGCCCCAGCATTTT.

This clone was counted a few times. The V gene is TRBV4-1, the J gene TRBJ1-1, with TRBD1 as a possible D gene (5 bases). The CDR3 consists of 14 residues. Germline CDR1 and CDR2: MGHRA and YSYEKL. V lost 0 bases to trimming and J lost 4 bases, with 9 bases between them. In DNA form, the CDR3 reads TGCGCCAGCAGCCAAGATGGAGGGACCACTGAAGCTTTCTTT. Translating gives CASSQDGGTTEAFF.

The chain joins TRBV7-9 to TRBJ1-2; the D is unclear. This CDR3 comprises 15 residues. Germline V gene lookup returns CDR1 SEHNR and CDR2 FQNEAQ (reference sequence). Trimming shortened V by 1 base and J by 3 bases, and 12 bases separated the two germline ends. CDR3 nucleotides: TGTGCCAGCAGCTTAGAGGTCGACACCTACTATGGCTACACCTTC. This gives the protein CASSLEVDTYYGYTF.

The rearrangement joins TRBV27 to TRBJ2-1; 8 bases agree with TRBD2. The CDR3 sequence is 16 residues long. Germline V gene sequence: CDR1 MNHEY, CDR2 SMNVEV (reference sequence). The V segment lost 1 base and the J segment 4 bases; nucleotides outside the gene matches: 6. The CDR3 protein is CASSLWGGGLYNEQFF. DNA for the CDR3: TGTGCCAGCAGTTTATGGGGCGGGGGGTTATACAATGAGCAGTTCTTC.

CDR3 DNA sequence: TGTGCCAGCAGTTTATCGGGGACCCACAATGAGCAGTTCTTC. Translated: CASSLSGTHNEQFF. V gene TRBV27 combines with J gene TRBJ2-1; D is perhaps TRBD1 or TRBD2 (5 bases each). CDR1 is MNHEY and CDR2 is SMNVEV in the germline V gene (reference sequence). There are 14 residues in the CDR3. Trimming left V 0 bases short and J 5 bases short, with 8 bases between.

CDR3 amino acids: CASSQASANEKLFF. DNA for the CDR3: TGCGCCAGCAGCCAGGCGTCAGCTAATGAAAAACTGTTTTTT. V and J are TRBV4-1 and TRBJ1-4; D uncertain. In germline, CDR1 is MGHRA, CDR2 YSYEKL. The CDR3 extends over 14 amino acids. Trimming took off 3 bases at V and 3 bases at J, with 8 bases between the two ends.

J is TRBJ2-3 and V is TRBV19; the D call may be TRBD1 or TRBD2 (6 bases each). Between the trimmed V and J ends, which lost 5 bases and 1 base, there was a span of 19 bases. Germline assignment: CDR1 LNHDA and CDR2 SQIVND (reference sequence). The CDR3 is made up of 17 amino acids. The CDR3 spells CASSSPGALPRTDTQYF. The CDR3 nucleotides are TGTGCCAGTAGTTCTCCGGGGGCTCTACCTCGCACAGATACGCAGTATTTT.

CDR3 coding DNA: TGCGCCAGCAGCCCGTTTTTAGCAGGGAAGGACGAGCAGTACTTC. Protein sequence: CASSPFLAGKDEQYF. V and J are TRBV4-3 and TRBJ2-7; TRBD1 might be the D (5 bases). CDR3 length equals 15 residues. The germline V gene encodes CDR1 LGHNA and CDR2 YSLEER. With 4 bases removed from V and 5 bases from J, the gap between germline ends came to 18 bases.

CDR3 region: CASSFRGGETQYF. The CDR3 nucleotides read TGTGCCAGCAGCTTCCGAGGGGGGGAGACCCAGTACTTC. The chain combines TRBV7-2 with TRBJ2-5, with D possibly being TRBD1 or TRBD2 (6 bases each). Germline lookup yields CDR1 SGHTA and CDR2 FQGNSA. Trimming shortened V by 3 bases and J by 5 bases, and 10 bases separated the two germline ends. The CDR3 has 13 amino acids. The full variable domain, completed using reference TRBV7-2 and TRBJ2-5, is GAGVSQSPSNKVTEKGKDVELRCDPISGHTALYWYRQSLGQGLEFLIYFQGNSAPDKSGLPSDRFSAERTGGSVSTLTIQRTQQEDSAVYLCASSFRGGETQYFGPGTRLLVL.

As DNA, the CDR3 is TGTGCCAGCAGCACACCGGGACTAGCGAAATATTTT. Translation gives CASSTPGLAKYF. The chain recombines TRBV7-2 with TRBJ2-3; 10 bases are a match to TRBD2. V lost 5 bases, J lost 15 bases, and 8 bases stayed unmatched. The length of the CDR3 is 12 residues. Germline V lookup: CDR1 SGHTA, CDR2 FQGNSA.

The rearrangement uses TRBV6-5 and TRBJ2-4; D is tentatively TRBD1 or TRBD2 (5 bases each). The CDR3 is made up of 15 amino acids. V lost 4 bases to trimming and J lost 6 bases, with 16 bases between them. Germline V lookup: CDR1 MNHEY, CDR2 SVGAGI. CDR3 sequence reads: CASSSNWDVGNIQYF. As DNA, the CDR3 is TGTGCCAGCAGTTCGAACTGGGACGTCGGAAACATTCAGTACTTC.

The CDR3, as DNA: TGCGCCAGCAGCCTTTCACGACTAGCGGGCTCCTACAATGAGCAGTTCTTC. Translating gives CASSLSRLAGSYNEQFF. The chain employs TRBV4-1 and TRBJ2-1; 10 positions match TRBD2. CDR1 is MGHRA, CDR2 YSYEKL, per germline. CDR3 length: 17 amino acids. Trimming at V came to 4 bases and at J to 0 bases, leaving 6 bases not matched to a gene.

V usage is TRBV6-5 and J usage is TRBJ1-4, with D perhaps matching TRBD1 (5 bases). Deletions cut 6 bases from V and 6 bases from J, with 11 bases between. Looked up from germline, CDR1 is MNHEY and CDR2 is SVGAGI. The CDR3 has 13 amino acids. This chain's CDR3 is CASRAGAYEKLFF. DNA for the CDR3: TGTGCCAGCAGGGCCGGGGCATATGAAAAACTGTTTTTT.